Included here is one T cell receptor (beta chain) sequence, with context. Its specificity is not known. TCRdb reprocessed the 5' RACE reads and stores each CDR3 protein as one record, lacking DNA. Its table records about 460,000 distinct CDR3 sequences. The record originates from a study of T cells expressing NK-cell markers. Study results and limitations: The share of CD8+ T cells held by dominant NKG2C+ clonotypes was about 1.0-7.5% in about 6 donors.

Germline values: CDR1 DFQATT, CDR2 SNEGSKA (reference sequence). This CDR3 comprises 13 residues. The sequence came from a woman aged 50 to 60 in good health. The chain recombines TRBV20-1 with TRBJ2-1; TCRdb names TRBD1, which stays unverified in the absence of DNA. The sequencing input was blood T cells: a sorted CD56 or NKG2C T cell subset, CD4+ or CD8+ T cells, or bulk PBMC T cells (not recorded which). The CDR3: CSATHEWGNEQFF.